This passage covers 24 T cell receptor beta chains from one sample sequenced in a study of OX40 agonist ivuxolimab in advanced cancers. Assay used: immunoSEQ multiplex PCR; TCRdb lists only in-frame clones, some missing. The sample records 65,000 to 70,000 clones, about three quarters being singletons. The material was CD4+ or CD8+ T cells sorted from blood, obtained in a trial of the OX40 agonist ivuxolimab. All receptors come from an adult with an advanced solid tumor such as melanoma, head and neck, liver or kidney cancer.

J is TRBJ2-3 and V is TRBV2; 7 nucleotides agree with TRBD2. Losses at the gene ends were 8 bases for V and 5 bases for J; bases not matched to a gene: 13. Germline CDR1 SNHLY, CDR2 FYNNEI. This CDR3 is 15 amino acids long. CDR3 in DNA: TGTGCCAGCGGGGGGGTTACCTCTCAAAGAGATACGCAGTATTTT. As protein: CASGGVTSQRDTQYF.

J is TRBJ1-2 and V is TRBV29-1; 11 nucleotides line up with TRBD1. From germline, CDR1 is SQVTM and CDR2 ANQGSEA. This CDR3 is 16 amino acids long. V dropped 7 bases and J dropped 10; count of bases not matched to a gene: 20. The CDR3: CSASGTGGLGEDAYTF. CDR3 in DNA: TGCAGCGCTTCCGGGACAGGGGGTCTAGGGGAGGATGCCTACACCTTC.

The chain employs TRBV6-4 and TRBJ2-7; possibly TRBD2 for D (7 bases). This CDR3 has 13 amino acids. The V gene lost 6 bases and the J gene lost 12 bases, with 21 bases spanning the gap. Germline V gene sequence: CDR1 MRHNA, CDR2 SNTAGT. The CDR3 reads CASSVEGGKALYF. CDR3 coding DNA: TGTGCCAGCAGCGTCGAGGGGGGGAAAGCGCTGTACTTC.

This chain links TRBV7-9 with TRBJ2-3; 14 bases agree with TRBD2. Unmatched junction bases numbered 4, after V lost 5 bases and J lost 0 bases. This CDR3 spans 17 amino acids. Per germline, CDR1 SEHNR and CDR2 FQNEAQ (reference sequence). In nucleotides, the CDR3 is TGTGCCAGCAGCGGAGGACTAGCGGGGGGTAGCACAGATACGCAGTATTTT. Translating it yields CASSGGLAGGSTDTQYF. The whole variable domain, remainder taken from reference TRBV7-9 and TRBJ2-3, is DTGVSQNPRHKITKRGQNVTFRCDPISEHNRLYWYRQTLGQGPEFLTYFQNEAQLEKSRLLSDRFSAERPKGSFSTLEIQRTEQGDSAMYLCASSGGLAGGSTDTQYFGPGTRLTVL.

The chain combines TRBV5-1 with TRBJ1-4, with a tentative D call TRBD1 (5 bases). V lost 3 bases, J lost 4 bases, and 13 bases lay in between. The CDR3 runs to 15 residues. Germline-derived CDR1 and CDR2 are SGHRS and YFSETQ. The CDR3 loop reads CASSSSTAGNEKLFF. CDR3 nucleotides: TGCGCCAGCAGCTCGTCGACAGCCGGTAATGAAAAACTGTTTTTT. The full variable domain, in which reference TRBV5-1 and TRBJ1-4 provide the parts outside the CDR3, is KAGVTQTPRYLIKTRGQQVTLSCSPISGHRSVSWYQQTPGQGLQFLFEYFSETQRNKGNFPGRFSGRQFSNSRSEMNVSTLELGDSALYLCASSSSTAGNEKLFFGSGTQLSVL.

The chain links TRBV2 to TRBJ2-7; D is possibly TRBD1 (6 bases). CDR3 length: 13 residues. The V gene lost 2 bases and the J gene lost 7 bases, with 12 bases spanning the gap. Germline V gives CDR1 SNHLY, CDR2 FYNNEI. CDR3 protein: CASSEPPDREQYF. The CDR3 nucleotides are TGTGCCAGCAGTGAACCACCCGACAGGGAGCAGTACTTC.

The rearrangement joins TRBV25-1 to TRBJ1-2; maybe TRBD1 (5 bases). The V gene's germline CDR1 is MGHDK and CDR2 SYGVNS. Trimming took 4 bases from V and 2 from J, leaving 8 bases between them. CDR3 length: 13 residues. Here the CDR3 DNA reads TGTGCCAGCAGTGGCCGGGACAACTATGGCTACACCTTC. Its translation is CASSGRDNYGYTF.

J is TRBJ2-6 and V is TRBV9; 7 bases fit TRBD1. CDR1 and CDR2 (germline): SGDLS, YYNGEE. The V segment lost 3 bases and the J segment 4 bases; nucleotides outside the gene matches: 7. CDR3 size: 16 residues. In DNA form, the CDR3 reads TGTGCCAGCAGCGCCCGACAGGGCACAGGGGCCAACGTCCTGACTTTC. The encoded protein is CASSARQGTGANVLTF.

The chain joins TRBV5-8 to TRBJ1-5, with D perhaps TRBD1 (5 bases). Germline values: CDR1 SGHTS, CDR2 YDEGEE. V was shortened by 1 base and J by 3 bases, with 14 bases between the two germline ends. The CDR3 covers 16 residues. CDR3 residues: CASSLTPGLHNQPQHF. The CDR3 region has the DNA TGTGCCAGCAGCTTGACACCGGGACTTCACAATCAGCCCCAGCATTTT.

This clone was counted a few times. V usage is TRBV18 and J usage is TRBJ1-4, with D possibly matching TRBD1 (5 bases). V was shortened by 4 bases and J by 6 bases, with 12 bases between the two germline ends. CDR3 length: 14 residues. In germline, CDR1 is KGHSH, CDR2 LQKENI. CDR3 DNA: TGTGCCAGCTCACGAGGGACTGGGGATGAAAAACTGTTTTTT. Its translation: CASSRGTGDEKLFF.

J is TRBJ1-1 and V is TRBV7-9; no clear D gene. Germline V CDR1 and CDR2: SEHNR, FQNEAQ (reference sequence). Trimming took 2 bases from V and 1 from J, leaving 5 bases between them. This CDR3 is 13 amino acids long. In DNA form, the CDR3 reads TGTGCCAGCAGCTTAAGCTGGAACACTGAAGCTTTCTTT. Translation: CASSLSWNTEAFF. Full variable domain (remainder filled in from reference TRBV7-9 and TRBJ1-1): DTGVSQNPRHKITKRGQNVTFRCDPISEHNRLYWYRQTLGQGPEFLTYFQNEAQLEKSRLLSDRFSAERPKGSFSTLEIQRTEQGDSAMYLCASSLSWNTEAFFGQGTRLTVV.

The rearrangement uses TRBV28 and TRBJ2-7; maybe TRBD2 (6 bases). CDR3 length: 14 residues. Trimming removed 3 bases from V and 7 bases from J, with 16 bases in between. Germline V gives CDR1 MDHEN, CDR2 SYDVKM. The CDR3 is CASSLRPGVKEQYF. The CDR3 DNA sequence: TGTGCCAGCAGTTTGAGGCCGGGAGTGAAGGAGCAGTACTTC.

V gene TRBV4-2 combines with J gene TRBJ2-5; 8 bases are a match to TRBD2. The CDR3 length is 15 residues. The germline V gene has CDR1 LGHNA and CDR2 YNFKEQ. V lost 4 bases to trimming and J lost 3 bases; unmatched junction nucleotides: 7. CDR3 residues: CASSRETSAKETQYF. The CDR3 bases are TGTGCCAGCAGCCGAGAGACTAGCGCAAAAGAGACCCAGTACTTC.

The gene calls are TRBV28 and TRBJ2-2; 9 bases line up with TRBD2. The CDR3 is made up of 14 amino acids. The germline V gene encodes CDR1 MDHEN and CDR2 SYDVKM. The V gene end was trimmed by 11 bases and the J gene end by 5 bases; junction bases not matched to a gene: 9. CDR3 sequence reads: CAHTSSGRTGELFF. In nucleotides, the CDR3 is TGTGCCCACACTTCGAGCGGGAGGACCGGGGAGCTGTTTTTT.

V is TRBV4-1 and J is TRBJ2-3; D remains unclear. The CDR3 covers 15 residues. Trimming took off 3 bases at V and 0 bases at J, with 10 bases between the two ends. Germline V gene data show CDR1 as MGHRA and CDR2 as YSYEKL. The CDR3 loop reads CASSQRRESTDTQYF. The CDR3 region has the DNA TGCGCCAGCAGCCAGAGGAGAGAAAGCACAGATACGCAGTATTTT.

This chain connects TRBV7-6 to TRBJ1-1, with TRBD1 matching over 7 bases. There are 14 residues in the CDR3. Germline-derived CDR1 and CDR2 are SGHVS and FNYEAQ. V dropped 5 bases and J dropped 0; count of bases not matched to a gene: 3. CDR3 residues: CASSTGQLNTEAFF. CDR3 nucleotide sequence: TGTGCCAGCAGCACGGGACAGTTGAACACTGAAGCTTTCTTT.

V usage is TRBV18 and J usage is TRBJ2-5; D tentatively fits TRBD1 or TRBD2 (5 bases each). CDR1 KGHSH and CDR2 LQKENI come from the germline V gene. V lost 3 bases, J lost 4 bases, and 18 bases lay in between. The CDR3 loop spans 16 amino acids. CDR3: CASSPPAGTGSETQYF. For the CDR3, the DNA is TGTGCCAGCTCACCTCCTGCAGGGACCGGGTCAGAGACCCAGTACTTC.

The CDR3 is CASRRGTRETNTEAFF. The CDR3 DNA is TGTGCCAGCAGACGAGGGACCCGAGAAACGAACACTGAAGCTTTCTTT. The chain recombines TRBV5-4 with TRBJ1-1; tentatively, D is TRBD1 (5 bases). Per germline, CDR1 SGHNT and CDR2 YYREEE (reference sequence). CDR3 size: 16 residues. Between the trimmed V and J ends, which lost 5 bases and 1 base, there was a span of 18 bases.

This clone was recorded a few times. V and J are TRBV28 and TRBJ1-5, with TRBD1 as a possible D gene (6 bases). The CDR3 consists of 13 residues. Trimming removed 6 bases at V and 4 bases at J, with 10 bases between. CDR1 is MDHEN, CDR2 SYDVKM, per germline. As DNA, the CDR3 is TGTGCCAGCAGAGAACAGGGAAATCAGCCCCAGCATTTT. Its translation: CASREQGNQPQHF.

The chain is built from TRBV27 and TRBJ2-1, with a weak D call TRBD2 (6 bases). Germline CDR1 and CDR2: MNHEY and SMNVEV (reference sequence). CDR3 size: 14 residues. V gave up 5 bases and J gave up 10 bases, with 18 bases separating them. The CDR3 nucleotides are TGTGCCAGCAGTCCCTTACAGCGGGCTGGGGAGCAGTTCTTC. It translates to CASSPLQRAGEQFF.

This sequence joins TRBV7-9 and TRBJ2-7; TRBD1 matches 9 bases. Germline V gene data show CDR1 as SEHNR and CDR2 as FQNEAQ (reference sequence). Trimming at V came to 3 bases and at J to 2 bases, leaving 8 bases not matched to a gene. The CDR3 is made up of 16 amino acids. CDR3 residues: CASSFGTGTQTYEQYF. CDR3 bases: TGTGCCAGCAGCTTCGGGACAGGGACTCAAACCTACGAGCAGTACTTC.

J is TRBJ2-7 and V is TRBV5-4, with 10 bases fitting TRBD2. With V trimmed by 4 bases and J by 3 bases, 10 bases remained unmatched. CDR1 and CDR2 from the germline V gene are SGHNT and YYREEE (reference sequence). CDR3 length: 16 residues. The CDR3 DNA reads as TGTGCCAGCAGCGGTATCGGGACTAGCGCTTACTACGAGCAGTACTTC. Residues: CASSGIGTSAYYEQYF.

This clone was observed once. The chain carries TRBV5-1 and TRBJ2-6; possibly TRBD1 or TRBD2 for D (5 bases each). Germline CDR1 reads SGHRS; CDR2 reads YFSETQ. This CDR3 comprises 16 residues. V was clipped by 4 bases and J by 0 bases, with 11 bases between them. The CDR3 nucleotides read TGCGCCAGCAGCAGGGACCCAAGCTCTGGGGCCAACGTCCTGACTTTC. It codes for CASSRDPSSGANVLTF.

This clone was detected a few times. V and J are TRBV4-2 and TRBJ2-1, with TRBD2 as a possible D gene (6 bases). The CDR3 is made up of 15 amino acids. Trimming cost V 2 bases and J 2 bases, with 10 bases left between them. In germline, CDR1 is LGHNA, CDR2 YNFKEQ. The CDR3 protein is CASSQRETPYNEQFF. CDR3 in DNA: TGTGCCAGCAGCCAACGGGAGACTCCCTACAATGAGCAGTTCTTC.